A selection of T cell receptor beta chains follows, all from one sample in a study of CD8+ T cells in alopecia areata. Method: immunoSEQ multiplex PCR; TCRdb's copy keeps in-frame clones and lacks some. The sample shows 120,000 to 150,000 clones, approximately 80% of them seen only once. The material was CD8+ T cells sorted from blood, obtained at week 4, from a patient treated with tofacitinib. These receptors were obtained from a human donor with alopecia areata. Both conserved end residues are part of each CDR3. A D gene is named only where the DNA matches it firmly. Clone size is not always given. Where it is, it says once, few, many or a class for expanded clones.

clone_size: .
j_call: TRBJ2-3
cdr3_length: 16
v_call: TRBV4-3
d_call: .
cdr3_aa: CASSQDRGRSTDTQYF
cdr3_nt: TGCGCCAGCAGCCAAGATCGAGGGCGGAGCACAGATACGCAGTATTTT

clone_size: many
j_call: TRBJ2-7
cdr3_length: 14
v_call: TRBV7-9
d_call: .
cdr3_aa: CASSPRGITYEQYF
cdr3_nt: TGTGCCAGCAGCCCCCGGGGGATCACCTACGAGCAGTACTTC

clone_size: .
j_call: TRBJ2-2
cdr3_length: 12
v_call: TRBV7-9
d_call: .
cdr3_aa: CASSLFPGELFF
cdr3_nt: TGTGCCAGCAGCTTGTTTCCCGGGGAGCTGTTTTTT

clone_size: .
j_call: TRBJ2-7
cdr3_length: 14
v_call: TRBV6-5
d_call: .
cdr3_aa: CASSSLPDIYEQYF
cdr3_nt: TGTGCCAGCAGCTCCCTGCCCGATATCTACGAGCAGTACTTC

clone_size: once
j_call: TRBJ1-2
cdr3_length: 12
v_call: TRBV19
d_call: TRBD1
cdr3_aa: CASSDRDYGYTF
cdr3_nt: TGTGCCAGTAGCGACAGGGACTATGGCTACACCTTC

clone_size: .
j_call: TRBJ2-3
cdr3_length: 17
v_call: TRBV7-6
d_call: TRBD2
cdr3_aa: CASSSQLAGGQTDTQYF
cdr3_nt: TGTGCCAGCAGCTCACAACTAGCGGGGGGGCAGACAGATACGCAGTATTTT

clone_size: .
j_call: TRBJ2-4
cdr3_length: 15
v_call: TRBV6-1
d_call: TRBD2
cdr3_aa: CASSTSGVSKNIQYF
cdr3_nt: TGTGCCAGCAGTACTAGCGGGGTGTCCAAAAACATTCAGTACTTC

clone_size: .
j_call: TRBJ2-7
cdr3_length: 15
v_call: TRBV6-1
d_call: .
cdr3_aa: CASSEARMEYYEQYF
cdr3_nt: TGTGCCAGCAGTGAAGCTAGGATGGAATACTACGAGCAGTACTTC

clone_size: .
j_call: TRBJ2-1
cdr3_length: 14
v_call: TRBV7-3
d_call: .
cdr3_aa: CASSLGRGLDEQFF
cdr3_nt: TGTGCCAGCAGCCTAGGGCGGGGCTTAGATGAGCAGTTCTTC

clone_size: once
j_call: TRBJ2-3
cdr3_length: 11
v_call: TRBV6-5
d_call: .
cdr3_aa: CASKGPDTQYF
cdr3_nt: TGTGCCAGCAAGGGCCCAGATACGCAGTATTTT

clone_size: .
j_call: TRBJ2-5
cdr3_length: 12
v_call: TRBV6-5
d_call: .
cdr3_aa: CASSLDRREQYF
cdr3_nt: TGTGCCAGCAGCCTTGACCGTAGGGAGCAGTACTTC

clone_size: few
j_call: TRBJ2-1
cdr3_length: 15
v_call: TRBV2
d_call: .
cdr3_aa: CASIPDSHSYNEQFF
cdr3_nt: TGTGCCAGCATCCCAGACAGCCACTCCTACAATGAGCAGTTCTTC

clone_size: .
j_call: TRBJ2-5
cdr3_length: 15
v_call: TRBV4-1
d_call: .
cdr3_aa: CASSQSWPNQETQYF
cdr3_nt: TGCGCCAGCAGCCAATCCTGGCCCAACCAAGAGACCCAGTACTTC

clone_size: .
j_call: TRBJ1-2
cdr3_length: 14
v_call: TRBV2
d_call: .
cdr3_aa: CASSAVVDPHGYTF
cdr3_nt: TGTGCCAGCAGTGCCGTAGTGGACCCGCATGGCTACACCTTC

clone_size: .
j_call: TRBJ2-5
cdr3_length: 17
v_call: TRBV5-6
d_call: .
cdr3_aa: CASSLEPGGLNQETQYF
cdr3_nt: TGTGCCAGCAGCTTAGAGCCTGGGGGACTGAACCAAGAGACCCAGTACTTC

clone_size: few
j_call: TRBJ1-1
cdr3_length: 15
v_call: TRBV7-9
d_call: .
cdr3_aa: CASSRAGTLNTEAFF
cdr3_nt: TGTGCCAGCAGCCGAGCCGGGACACTCAACACTGAAGCTTTCTTT

clone_size: once
j_call: TRBJ2-4
cdr3_length: 16
v_call: TRBV7-8
d_call: TRBD1
cdr3_aa: CASSRQTGGFENIQYF
cdr3_nt: TGTGCCAGCAGCAGACAGACAGGGGGCTTCGAAAACATTCAGTACTTC

clone_size: .
j_call: TRBJ1-2
cdr3_length: 13
v_call: TRBV29-1
d_call: TRBD1
cdr3_aa: CSATGTDKYGYTF
cdr3_nt: TGCAGCGCTACCGGGACAGATAAGTATGGCTACACCTTC

clone_size: .
j_call: TRBJ2-3
cdr3_length: 14
v_call: TRBV2
d_call: .
cdr3_aa: CASSEGGSTDTQYF
cdr3_nt: TGTGCCAGCAGTGAAGGGGGGAGCACAGATACGCAGTATTTT

clone_size: .
j_call: TRBJ1-1
cdr3_length: 14
v_call: TRBV15
d_call: .
cdr3_aa: CATSRDRQGTEAFF
cdr3_nt: TGTGCCACCAGCAGAGATAGGCAGGGGACTGAAGCTTTCTTT

clone_size: .
j_call: TRBJ1-1
cdr3_length: 15
v_call: TRBV6-5
d_call: .
cdr3_aa: CASSYSRGANTEAFF
cdr3_nt: TGTGCCAGCAGTTACTCTAGGGGGGCGAACACTGAAGCTTTCTTT

clone_size: .
j_call: TRBJ2-1
cdr3_length: 16
v_call: TRBV6-1
d_call: TRBD2
cdr3_aa: CASSALAGGPLYEQFF
cdr3_nt: TGTGCCAGCAGTGCCCTAGCGGGGGGGCCTTTATATGAGCAGTTCTTC

clone_size: .
j_call: TRBJ2-2
cdr3_length: 16
v_call: TRBV19
d_call: .
cdr3_aa: CASSPEAGMNTGELFF
cdr3_nt: TGTGCCAGTAGTCCTGAGGCGGGGATGAACACCGGGGAGCTGTTTTTT

clone_size: .
j_call: TRBJ1-1
cdr3_length: 14
v_call: TRBV7-9
d_call: .
cdr3_aa: CASSWGGINTEAFF
cdr3_nt: TGTGCCAGCAGCTGGGGCGGGATTAACACTGAAGCTTTCTTT

clone_size: .
j_call: TRBJ2-7
cdr3_length: 14
v_call: TRBV30
d_call: TRBD1
cdr3_aa: CAWSPGQGLFEQYF
cdr3_nt: TGTGCCTGGAGTCCGGGACAGGGCCTGTTCGAGCAGTACTTC

clone_size: .
j_call: TRBJ2-5
cdr3_length: 15
v_call: TRBV6-5
d_call: TRBD2
cdr3_aa: CATKTGGAYQETQYF
cdr3_nt: TGTGCCACCAAGACCGGGGGGGCGTACCAAGAGACCCAGTACTTC

clone_size: .
j_call: TRBJ2-7
cdr3_length: 18
v_call: TRBV25-1
d_call: TRBD1
cdr3_aa: CASSDWATGDLTSYEQYF
cdr3_nt: TGTGCCAGCAGTGATTGGGCTACAGGGGATTTAACCTCCTACGAGCAGTACTTC

clone_size: .
j_call: TRBJ2-7
cdr3_length: 15
v_call: TRBV19
d_call: TRBD1
cdr3_aa: CASSIFGQGSYEQYF
cdr3_nt: TGTGCCAGTAGTATCTTCGGACAGGGCTCCTACGAGCAGTACTTC

clone_size: .
j_call: TRBJ2-1
cdr3_length: 16
v_call: TRBV2
d_call: .
cdr3_aa: CASLPGKGSSYNEQFF
cdr3_nt: TGTGCCAGCCTTCCGGGGAAGGGAAGCTCCTACAATGAGCAGTTCTTC

clone_size: .
j_call: TRBJ2-7
cdr3_length: 13
v_call: TRBV18
d_call: .
cdr3_aa: CASSLGPRYEQYF
cdr3_nt: TGTGCCAGCTCACTTGGACCGCGCTACGAGCAGTACTTC

clone_size: .
j_call: TRBJ2-7
cdr3_length: 14
v_call: TRBV5-1
d_call: TRBD1
cdr3_aa: CASSPGTGPYEQYF
cdr3_nt: TGCGCCAGCAGCCCCGGGACAGGGCCCTACGAGCAGTACTTC

clone_size: .
j_call: TRBJ1-6
cdr3_length: 16
v_call: TRBV6-6
d_call: .
cdr3_aa: CASSSGRKGNNSPLHF
cdr3_nt: TGTGCCAGCAGTTCAGGACGCAAGGGGAATAATTCACCCCTCCACTTT

clone_size: .
j_call: TRBJ2-7
cdr3_length: 17
v_call: TRBV12-2
d_call: .
cdr3_aa: CALRPQFRTSDYYEQYF
cdr3_nt: TGTGCACTCCGTCCCCAATTCCGGACTAGCGATTATTACGAGCAGTACTTC

clone_size: .
j_call: TRBJ2-1
cdr3_length: 16
v_call: TRBV4-3
d_call: TRBD2
cdr3_aa: CASSQDGLAGGDEQFF
cdr3_nt: TGCGCCAGCAGCCAGGACGGACTAGCGGGAGGGGATGAGCAGTTCTTC

clone_size: .
j_call: TRBJ2-3
cdr3_length: 18
v_call: TRBV10-3
d_call: TRBD2
cdr3_aa: CAISERLAGTRGTDTQYF
cdr3_nt: TGTGCCATCAGTGAGCGGCTAGCGGGGACAAGGGGCACAGATACGCAGTATTTT

clone_size: .
j_call: TRBJ1-5
cdr3_length: 13
v_call: TRBV19
d_call: .
cdr3_aa: CASTMGGAQPQHF
cdr3_nt: TGTGCCAGTACCATGGGAGGGGCCCAGCCCCAGCATTTT